The 16 T cell receptor beta chains listed next were all sequenced from one sample in a study of cytomegalovirus exposure and HLA in healthy donors. Primers: 60 Vbeta forward and 13 Jbeta reverse. Method: immunoSEQ multiplex PCR; TCRdb's copy keeps in-frame clones and lacks some. The sample has some 190,000 clones, 60% to 80% seen once; the top ten hold approximately 2.1%. Sample: PBMCs. The origin of the receptors is a woman in her twenties or thirties in good health and CMV-seropositive.

This chain uses TRBV7-8 with TRBJ2-2; 8 bases fit TRBD2. The J segment lost 4 bases and the V segment lost 5 bases, leaving 6 bases of the junction unmatched. This CDR3 region has 15 residues. CDR1 is SGHVS, CDR2 FQNEAQ, per germline. For the CDR3, the DNA is TGTGCCAGCAGCGGGCCAGCGGGGGCCACCGGGGAGCTGTTTTTT. This sequence encodes CASSGPAGATGELFF.

V usage is TRBV10-3 and J usage is TRBJ1-1, with D possibly being TRBD1 (5 bases). V was trimmed by 4 bases and J by 5 bases, leaving 14 bases between them. The CDR3 is 14 amino acids. From germline, CDR1 is ENHRY and CDR2 SYGVKD. The chain's CDR3 is CAISGREGRTEAFF. The CDR3 DNA is TGTGCCATCAGTGGCAGGGAGGGGCGGACTGAAGCTTTCTTT.

This chain links TRBV5-1 with TRBJ1-1, with 9 bases fitting TRBD1. The CDR3 contains 16 residues. Germline V gives CDR1 SGHRS, CDR2 YFSETQ. V was pared by 4 bases and J by 0 bases, with 7 bases of the junction left unmatched. The CDR3 reads CASSPGTGNMNTEAFF. The CDR3, as DNA: TGCGCCAGCAGCCCGGGGACAGGGAACATGAACACTGAAGCTTTCTTT. The full variable domain, rest sourced from reference TRBV5-1 and TRBJ1-1, is KAGVTQTPRYLIKTRGQQVTLSCSPISGHRSVSWYQQTPGQGLQFLFEYFSETQRNKGNFPGRFSGRQFSNSRSEMNVSTLELGDSALYLCASSPGTGNMNTEAFFGQGTRLTVV.

V is TRBV6-5 and J is TRBJ1-2; TRBD1 matches at 7 bases. The CDR3 length is 15 residues. Trimming at V came to 4 bases and at J to 2 bases, leaving 7 bases not matched to a gene. Germline CDR1 is MNHEY and CDR2 is SVGAGI. Here the CDR3 reads CASSFRQGPNYGYTF. Written as DNA, the CDR3 is TGTGCCAGCAGTTTTAGACAGGGACCCAACTATGGCTACACCTTC.

The chain recombines TRBV7-8 with TRBJ2-3; 9 positions agree with TRBD2. CDR3 length: 15 amino acids. Germline CDR1 reads SGHVS; CDR2 reads FQNEAQ. Losses at the gene ends were 3 bases for V and 0 bases for J; bases not matched to a gene: 1. This CDR3 is CASSFSGGSTDTQYF. The CDR3 DNA reads TGTGCCAGCAGCTTTAGCGGGGGTAGCACAGATACGCAGTATTTT. Drawing the rest from reference TRBV7-8 and TRBJ2-3, the complete variable domain is GAGVSQSPRYKVAKRGQDVALRCDPISGHVSLFWYQQALGQGPEFLTYFQNEAQLDKSGLPSDRFFAERPEGSVSTLKIQRTQQEDSAVYLCASSFSGGSTDTQYFGPGTRLTVL.

This chain uses TRBV18 with TRBJ2-1; maybe TRBD2 (5 bases). The CDR3 contains 14 residues. Trimming cost V 1 base and J 3 bases, with 7 bases left between them. Per germline, CDR1 KGHSH and CDR2 LQKENI. CDR3 coding DNA: TGTGCCAGCTCACCACACCGGGACTACAATGAGCAGTTCTTC. Encoded protein: CASSPHRDYNEQFF.

The chain is built from TRBV11-2 and TRBJ2-7, with TRBD2 matching 8 bases. The ends lost 5 bases at V and 4 bases at J; junction bases unmatched: 7. The CDR3 contains 14 residues. CDR1 is SGHAT and CDR2 is FQNNGV in the germline V gene. The DNA of the CDR3 is TGTGCCAGCAGCCTCGGGGGGGCTCGGTACGAGCAGTACTTC. It encodes CASSLGGARYEQYF.

This chain connects TRBV7-2 to TRBJ2-3; 7 bases are shared with TRBD1. CDR3 size: 15 residues. Germline V CDR1 and CDR2: SGHTA, FQGNSA. V was clipped by 1 base and J by 1 base; unmatched bases: 2. CDR3 sequence: CASSLVTGRTDTQYF. The CDR3 DNA is TGTGCCAGCAGCTTAGTGACAGGGCGCACAGATACGCAGTATTTT.

This clone was found a few times. The gene calls are TRBV4-3 and TRBJ2-2, with D maybe TRBD2 (5 bases). V dropped 0 bases and J dropped 3 bases, with 11 bases sitting between them. The CDR3 sequence is 16 residues long. Germline-derived CDR1 and CDR2 are LGHNA and YSLEER. The CDR3 protein is CASSQEAGSDTGELFF. In nucleotides, the CDR3 is TGCGCCAGCAGCCAAGAGGCGGGTTCAGACACCGGGGAGCTGTTTTTT.

The V gene is TRBV5-8, the J gene TRBJ2-2; 9 bases match TRBD1. The V gene end was trimmed by 1 base and the J gene end by 7 bases; junction bases not matched to a gene: 5. Germline V gives CDR1 SGHTS, CDR2 YDEGEE. The CDR3 extends over 15 amino acids. CDR3 residues: CASSLRGQGSGELFF. The CDR3 DNA sequence: TGTGCCAGCAGCTTGAGGGGACAGGGAAGCGGGGAGCTGTTTTTT.

The chain links TRBV5-6 to TRBJ1-4; possibly TRBD1 for D (6 bases). From germline, CDR1 is SGHDT and CDR2 YYEEEE. The CDR3 contains 14 residues. V was shortened by 0 bases and J by 4 bases, with 7 bases between the two germline ends. CDR3: CASSLGRGNEKLFF. For the CDR3, the DNA is TGTGCCAGCAGCTTGGGCAGGGGTAATGAAAAACTGTTTTTT.

Details on this clone: Germline and junction disagree at one end, which may indicate a read error. J is TRBJ1-2 and V is TRBV18, with D tentatively TRBD1 (5 bases). There are 12 residues in the CDR3. The germline V gene encodes CDR1 KGHSH and CDR2 LQKENI. The CDR3 DNA sequence: TGTGCCAGCTCACCAAAAAGGGGTGTCGCCCCCTTC. Translating it yields CASSPKRGVAPF.

This chain links TRBV28 with TRBJ2-7, with 8 nucleotides matching TRBD2. Germline-derived CDR1 and CDR2 are MDHEN and SYDVKM. The CDR3 has 16 residues. V shed 2 bases, J shed 2 bases, and the junction held 8 bases outside the gene matches. The chain's CDR3 is CASSLKAGGGTYEQYF. CDR3 DNA sequence: TGTGCCAGCAGTTTAAAGGCGGGGGGCGGAACCTACGAGCAGTACTTC.

The rearrangement joins TRBV15 to TRBJ1-2, with D unresolved. The length of the CDR3 is 14 residues. Germline V CDR1 and CDR2: LNHNV, YYDKDF (reference sequence). The V gene lost 1 base and the J gene lost 9 bases, with 15 bases spanning the gap. This chain's CDR3 is CATSRGSVLGSYTF. The DNA of the CDR3 is TGTGCCACCAGCAGAGGGAGCGTCCTCGGAAGCTACACCTTC.

This clone is a singleton in its sample. The gene calls are TRBV11-3 and TRBJ2-1, with 12 bases lining up with TRBD2. This CDR3 is 16 amino acids long. V dropped 4 bases and J dropped 7; count of bases not matched to a gene: 8. Germline values: CDR1 SGHNT, CDR2 YENEEA. CDR3 protein: CASSSRTSGISNEQFF. CDR3 in DNA: TGTGCCAGCAGCTCACGGACTAGCGGGATTTCGAATGAGCAGTTCTTC.

The chain links TRBV11-2 to TRBJ2-7; 10 bases map to TRBD1. Germline V gene sequence: CDR1 SGHAT, CDR2 FQNNGV. The CDR3 contains 14 residues. With V trimmed by 4 bases and J by 0 bases, 0 bases remained unmatched. In DNA form, the CDR3 reads TGTGCCAGCAGCTGGACAGGGGGCTCCTACGAGCAGTACTTC. It specifies CASSWTGGSYEQYF.